What follows describes a single TCR beta chain. This clone's antigen is unknown. It has no much larger one-base neighbor in the sample; base qualities were not kept. These data belong to a study of cytomegalovirus exposure and HLA in healthy donors (dated by TCRdb to 2017 to 2019). Some background on the complete study: According to an earlier analysis of 587 of the donors, about 179 million T cells yielded 90 million to 140 million unique TCR beta sequences and 276 Gb of sequence data. The number of typed donors differed by locus: about 620-640 for A, B, C, DRB1 and DQB1; 500 to 550 for DQA1; approximately 600 for DPA1; and some 430 for DPB1. In a later genetic analysis, genome-wide SNP genotypes for about three fifths of the roughly 670 donors were used, and that subset was treated as a discovery cohort. The aim of the study was to test whether cataloging public T cell receptors could identify signatures of past pathogen exposure. A later analysis re-analyzed previously published TCR beta repertoires from 666 donors and added high-resolution HLA genotyping to study TCR occurrence patterns. The study combined high-throughput TCR immunosequencing, statistical association of individual TCRs with disease status, and machine learning to predict cytomegalovirus infection status. An earlier analysis of about 620 of the donors applied high-throughput TCR beta sequencing to assess whether each TCR beta V gene segment acted as functional or pseudogenic. Donor age, sex, ethnicity and CMV serostatus were collected together with the repertoire data. Approximately 330 gigabases of sequencing data and around 85 million unique TCR sequences made up an early release that covered roughly 670 HLA-typed donors. A separate validation cohort of 100 to 150 different subjects was used in addition to the roughly 670-subject first cohort. Among 398 genotyped donors of the cohort, an average of 235,054 unique TCR beta nucleotide sequences were sequenced per donor, roughly a sixth of them non-productive. The T cell repertoires of under 750 subjects were profiled by immunosequencing and related to cytomegalovirus serostatus. HLA typing included class I and class II loci at four-digit resolution. Rather than drawing on any new phenotypic data, the later analysis identified candidate immune exposures from TCR beta sequences and the way those sequences occurred across donors. Roughly five DR-DQ haplotypes were handled as single units for association and clustering because linkage in the cohort was strong. All discovery cohort repertoires had been generated on a single sequencing platform. Among the roughly 400 genotyped donors, under 90% belonged to the genetic ancestry cluster associated with self-reported Caucasian donors.

The cohort comprised hundreds of healthy bone marrow donors. All cohort members were sampled while nominally healthy, although unrecorded immune exposures were likely present. The donor tested CMV seronegative and was one of the 352 seronegative cohort members. A peripheral blood sample was provided by each donor, and peripheral blood mononuclear cells were used for TCR beta sequencing. Genomic DNA was extracted from the blood cell samples with the Qiagen DNeasy Blood Extraction Kit. What the research found in general, with its limitations: An association between a missense DCLRE1C variant and V-gene and J-gene trimming of TCR beta chains was found in a later genetic analysis and replicated in an independent cohort. According to a later analysis, parvovirus B19, influenza, CMV and Epstein-Barr virus appeared linked to several top co-occurrence clusters. A total of 150 or so TCR beta chains were listed by the study as associated with cytomegalovirus. Because counts were too low, roughly 18 rarely observed V segments, including chromosome 9 orphons, were left out of the earlier analysis of a few hundred of the donors. Linkage disequilibrium might explain the correlated functional status among segregating V segments, but an unknown experimental factor could not be excluded. In a later analysis, most CMV-associated TCR beta chains were found to appear HLA-restricted, with HLA associations seemingly driven largely by CMV exposure. Assigning TCR associations to individual alleles was difficult when HLA alleles, especially DR and DQ, strongly co-occurred. Immune exposure information for the cohort was limited to CMV serostatus. A cluster of highly shared sequence variants was judged likely to be a technical artifact of the sequencing pipeline. Some IMGT-functional V segments, including TRBV6-2 and TRBV6-3, could not be told apart with the 87-base-pair reads, so those segments were excluded. The classifier was reported to diagnose cytomegalovirus status with high specificity and sensitivity in both the original and validation cohorts. In a later analysis, HLA-associated TCR beta chains showed more clonal expansion and lower generation probabilities than non-associated chains that were equally common. In a later genetic analysis, fewer N-insertions in productive TCRs were reported among donors in an Asian-associated ancestry cluster than the 666-donor mean. An earlier analysis of some 560 of the donors showed that most TCR beta V segments appeared in productive rearrangements either about 90% or about 30% of the time, which broadly matched IMGT annotations. In this cohort, only TCR beta chains were sequenced, and detectable features were limited by the absence of alpha or paired-chain data. While some public TCRs were present in many individuals, most TCR sequences turned up only very rarely across donors. A further reported finding was that TCR beta sequences accurately predicted the HLA-A and HLA-B alleles for most subjects in the first cohort. Three of the identified cytomegalovirus-associated TCR beta chains were confirmed in vitro to be specific for cytomegalovirus antigens. The authors suggested that the approach could potentially be extended to other disease states and immunological phenotypes. According to a later analysis, TCR association rates differed among HLA loci, with DRB1 alleles showing the most associated TCRs and HLA-C alleles showing the fewest. Because HLA typing was unavailable for some donors at each locus, only the typed subset was used in association tests. A later analysis associated about 18,000 TCR beta sequences with specific HLA alleles at a false discovery rate of 0.05. Roughly uniform sequencing depth across donors was assumed in presence/absence analyses, although this assumption may not hold.

The protocol used for the library was the immunoSEQ multiplex PCR assay. A mixture of 60 forward primers for TCR Vbeta segments and 13 reverse primers for TCR Jbeta segments was used in the multiplex PCR. The CDR3 region of rearranged TCR beta genes was amplified from genomic DNA with a multiplex PCR assay. Amplified TCR beta libraries were sequenced as 87-base-pair reads on the Illumina HiSeq System. On the study's bioinformatics: Across the 670 or so repertoires, a later analysis counted tens of millions of unique TCR beta chains, about 10 million of which were shared by at least two donors. Raw reads were error-corrected and collapsed into unique sequences with a nearest-neighbor algorithm that merged closely related sequences to remove PCR and sequencing errors. To assign V, D and J gene segments, CDR3 sequences were aligned to IMGT reference sequences. For a sequence to be retained, at least a six-nucleotide match to both a V gene segment and a J gene segment was required. Rearrangements were classified as productive when the CDR3 lacked stop codons and remained in frame with V and J, and all other rearrangements were classified as non-productive. CDR3 was defined by IMGT convention, running from the second conserved V-encoded cysteine to the conserved J-encoded phenylalanine. The earlier analysis of around 640 of the donors excluded sequences that lacked an unambiguous match to a single V gene segment. An earlier analysis of several hundred of the donors called V segments functional above 56.7% productive rearrangements and segregating when the between-donor standard deviation exceeded 5%. A statistical classification framework was developed to diagnose cytomegalovirus status using the catalog of TCR beta chain sequences. In a later analysis, TCR nucleotide sequences were compared against IMGT/GENE-DB human TR gene sequences so that V and J genes could be assigned. In a later analysis, CDR3 sequences and most-parsimonious VDJ recombination scenarios were assigned using the TCRdist pipeline. A later analysis defined each TCR beta chain by its CDR3 amino acid sequence plus V-gene family, and excluded reads lacking a unique V-gene family. To address suspected cross-contamination and a sequencing artifact, a later analysis removed 592 highly shared, low-generation-probability nucleotide sequences. A later analysis calculated a clonal expansion index for each public chain from normalized within-repertoire ranks of inferred template counts. A later analysis computed generation probabilities with a VDJ recombination model fitted to out-of-frame rearrangements, and checked the results against IGoR. Hypergeometric tests were used in a later analysis to score TCR-TCR, TCR-HLA and TCR-CMV co-occurrence, with a repertoire-size bias correction applied to the TCR pairs. False discovery rates were estimated in a later analysis by permuting HLA or CMV assignments 20 times. In a later analysis, co-occurring TCRs were grouped using DBSCAN, with TCRdist sequence similarity added in when clustering inside HLA-allele-positive subsets. Repertoires with fewer than 30,000 or more than 120,000 public chains, plus five repertoires with anomalous nucleotide sharing, were excluded from co-occurrence clustering. The table comes from immuneACCESS by way of TCRdb, which keeps in-frame sequences with V and J called. Part of the clones is missing from these tables; in studies checked, under half for an unresolved V gene and the rest for unknown reasons. V, J and clone size are taken as reported in that table, and D and trimming were inferred from the DNA itself. The sample table holds 110,000 or so clones, of which about 81% were seen once. About 1.8% of the sample is held by the ten biggest clonotypes.

Reading the germline V gene gives CDR1 SNHLY and CDR2 FYNNEI. At the junction V is shortened by 4 bases and J by 5 bases, with 14 bases in between. The CDR3 numbers 14 residues from cysteine through phenylalanine. This entry keeps only the CDR3 DNA: 42 bases, framed from base 1. Sequencing used PBMCs. Here the chain combines TRBV2 and TRBJ1-1, with a weak D call of TRBD1 (5 bases match). This TCR came from a man between 40 and 49 years old in good health and CMV-seronegative. The DNA reads as follows: TGTGCCAGCAGTGTGGGGGGGGTTCGGACTGAAGCTTTCTTT. Protein translation: CASSVGGVRTEAFF. When the CDR3 is completed using the reference TRBV2 and TRBJ1-1 genes on either side, the full variable domain is EPEVTQTPSHQVTQMGQEVILRCVPISNHLYFYWYRQILGQKVEFLVSFYNNEISEKSEIFDDQFSVERPDGSNFTLKIRSTKLEDSAMYFCASSVGGVRTEAFFGQGTRLTVV.